One sample yielded the 15 T cell receptor beta chains listed below, sequenced in a study of CD8+CD57+ T cells in acquired aplastic anemia. TCR beta VDJ and CDR3 were profiled, and genomic DNA was the template. Each CDR3 protein gets one entry after TCRdb re-called the reads with MiXCR. Among around 200,000 distinct CDR3 sequences listed, approximately 57% were seen once. Sequencing input: sorted CD4+, CD8+, or CD8+CD57+ T cells (not recorded which) from PBMCs. These receptors came from a human donor in good health.

V usage is TRBV19 and J usage is TRBJ2-7, with D perhaps TRBD2 (5 bases). Per germline, CDR1 LNHDA and CDR2 SQIVND (reference sequence). V lost 4 bases to trimming and J lost 0 bases, with 16 bases between them. This CDR3 spans 16 amino acids. The CDR3 is CASSTTYKGDSYEQYF. CDR3 coding DNA: TGTGCCAGTAGTACCACCTATAAGGGAGACTCCTACGAGCAGTACTTC.

As for this clonotype: A junction end diverges from the germline sequence, so it may reflect a read error. The gene calls are TRBV19 and TRBJ2-6, with a tentative D call TRBD1 (5 bases). The length of the CDR3 is 13 residues. The germline CDR1 and CDR2 sequences are LNHDA and SQIVND (reference sequence). The CDR3 loop is CATTESGANVLTF. The CDR3 DNA is TGTGCCACCACGGAATCTGGGGCCAACGTCCTGACATTC. Based on the CDR3 plus reference TRBV19 and TRBJ2-6, the full variable domain is DGGITQSPKYLFRKEGQNVTLSCEQNLNHDAMYWYRQDPGQGLRLIYYSQIVNDFQKGDIAEGYSVSREKKESFPLTVTSAQKNPTAFYLCATTESGANVLTFGAGSRLTVL.

The J gene is TRBJ2-5, the V gene TRBV15; D is undetermined. Germline V gives CDR1 LNHNV, CDR2 YYDKDF (reference sequence). Trimming removed 1 base at V and 5 bases at J, with 11 bases between. The CDR3 is made up of 14 amino acids. This CDR3 reads CATSRGTGLETQYF. The CDR3 region has the DNA TGTGCCACCAGCAGAGGGACCGGGTTGGAGACCCAGTACTTC.

The gene calls are TRBV12-3 or TRBV12-4 and TRBJ1-1; D might be TRBD1 (6 bases). This CDR3 has 14 amino acids. Trimming cost V 3 bases and J 11 bases, with 19 bases left between them. The DNA of the CDR3 is TGTGCCAGCAGTTTGCAAGGGGGGCCCCGTGCGGCTTTCTTT. Amino acids: CASSLQGGPRAAFF.

This clonotype was seen many times. CDR3 protein: CASSPPGQGYGYTF. In DNA form, the CDR3 reads TGCGCCAGCAGCCCACCGGGACAGGGCTATGGCTACACCTTC. The V gene is TRBV5-1, the J gene TRBJ1-2; 9 positions match TRBD1. The CDR3 spans 14 residues. The trim removed 4 bases at V and 4 bases at J, leaving 5 bases unmatched. CDR1 and CDR2 (germline): SGHRS, YFSETQ.

The table lists this clonotype with a few counts. A much larger clonotype is one base distant, so this may be a read error. The CDR3 bases are TGTGCCAGCAGTGAAGAGGGCAATGAGCAGTTCTTC. Translating it yields CASSEEGNEQFF. The chain is built from TRBV27 and TRBJ2-1; D is perhaps TRBD2 (5 bases). Looked up from germline, CDR1 is MNHEY and CDR2 is SMNVEV (reference sequence). Trimming cost V 5 bases and J 6 bases, with 8 bases left between them. CDR3 size: 12 residues.

This clonotype was picked up a small number of times. This chain connects TRBV4-1 to TRBJ1-4; maybe TRBD1 (6 bases). CDR1 MGHRA and CDR2 YSYEKL come from the germline V gene. Trimming took 0 bases from V and 7 from J, leaving 15 bases between them. This CDR3 has 16 amino acids. The CDR3 sequence is CASSQDFAGGREKLFF. DNA for the CDR3: TGCGCCAGCAGCCAAGATTTTGCGGGGGGGCGTGAAAAACTGTTTTTT.

The CDR3 DNA is TGCAGTGCTAGAGAAACAGACAGGCGGGGTCGGGGGGACACTGAAGCTTTCTTT. Translating it yields CSARETDRRGRGDTEAFF. The genes are TRBV20-1 and TRBJ1-1; tentatively, D is TRBD1 (6 bases). V dropped 0 bases and J dropped 3 bases, with 23 bases sitting between them. CDR1 DFQATT and CDR2 SNEGSKA come from the germline V gene (reference sequence). This CDR3 has 18 amino acids.

This clonotype was observed at least ten times. The CDR3 DNA is TGCAGCGTTGAAGGGTGGGACAGGGCTAACTATGGCTACACCTTC. Amino acid sequence: CSVEGWDRANYGYTF. J is TRBJ1-2 and V is TRBV29-1, with 9 bases lining up with TRBD1. This CDR3 region has 15 residues. V lost 1 base, J lost 0 bases, and 3 bases stayed unmatched. CDR1 and CDR2 (germline): SQVTM, ANQGSEA.

V gene TRBV7-8 combines with J gene TRBJ2-1, with D unresolved. CDR1 SGHVS and CDR2 FQNEAQ come from the germline V gene. Trimming stripped 2 bases from V and 0 bases from J, with 8 bases between. The CDR3 has 15 residues. As DNA, the CDR3 is TGTGCCAGCAGCTTAAGACCAAGCTCCTACAATGAGCAGTTCTTC. Translated, it gives CASSLRPSSYNEQFF.

Of note for this clonotype: A much more abundant neighbour one base away suggests this may be a read error. This chain's CDR3 is CASRERPIPYEQYF. CDR3 DNA sequence: TGTGCCAGCAGGGAGCGACCGATCCCCTACGAGCAGTACTTC. The chain is built from TRBV2 and TRBJ2-7; no clear D gene. V lost 6 bases and J lost 2, with 14 bases in between. The CDR3 is 14 residues long. Germline values: CDR1 SNHLY, CDR2 FYNNEI.

Many counts were recorded for this clonotype. CDR3 in amino acids: CASRRTGTIEQFF. The CDR3 nucleotides read TGTGCCAGCAGGCGTACCGGGACTATTGAGCAGTTCTTC. This chain links TRBV6-5 with TRBJ2-1; TRBD2 aligns across 7 bases. CDR1 and CDR2 (germline): MNHEY, SVGAGI. V lost 6 bases and J lost 9; bases outside the gene matches: 8. The CDR3 has 13 amino acids.

This clonotype was detected a few times. This sequence joins TRBV20-1 and TRBJ1-2; D gene ambiguous. The germline CDR1 and CDR2 sequences are DFQATT and SNEGSKA (reference sequence). The CDR3 is 11 residues long. V was trimmed by 3 bases and J by 8 bases, leaving 10 bases between them. The CDR3 region is CSASPSMGYTF. CDR3 sequence (DNA): TGCAGTGCTAGTCCTTCAATGGGCTACACCTTC.

This chain links TRBV7-9 with TRBJ2-7, with 7 bases fitting TRBD1. V was clipped by 7 bases and J by 6 bases; unmatched bases: 9. CDR1 SEHNR and CDR2 FQNEAQ come from the germline V gene (reference sequence). The CDR3 sequence is 13 residues long. The CDR3 protein is CASTPTGVGEQYF. CDR3 in DNA: TGTGCCAGCACCCCCACAGGGGTGGGCGAGCAGTACTTC. Full variable domain (rest looked up from reference TRBV7-9 and TRBJ2-7): DTGVSQNPRHKITKRGQNVTFRCDPISEHNRLYWYRQTLGQGPEFLTYFQNEAQLEKSRLLSDRFSAERPKGSFSTLEIQRTEQGDSAMYLCASTPTGVGEQYFGPGTRLTVT.

With respect to this clonotype: An end of the junction does not agree with germline; a read error may underlie this. This sequence joins TRBV19 and TRBJ2-6, with D tentatively TRBD1 (5 bases). The germline CDR1 and CDR2 sequences are LNHDA and SQIVND (reference sequence). The CDR3 runs to 15 residues. CDR3 loop: CASSIELSGASVLTF. The DNA of the CDR3 is TGTGCCAGTAGTATAGAACTCTCTGGGGCCAGCGTCCTGACTTTC.